The T cell receptor (beta chain) under discussion was sequenced for a study of T cell responses to AZD1222 COVID-19 vaccine. Findings and caveats of the study: AZD1222 recipients seropositive at baseline numbered only 5 to 7.

The protocol was immunoSEQ multiplex PCR, while the TCRdb copy is restricted to in-frame clones and leaves out a portion. The table records about 170,000 clones, about 92% of them present only once. In the case of this clone: As yet, its antigen is unknown.

Trimming shortened V by 3 bases and J by 8 bases, and 11 bases separated the two germline ends. This CDR3 is 14 amino acids long. The germline V gene encodes CDR1 MNHEY and CDR2 SVGAGI. The sequences come from peripheral blood, collected on day 0 of AZD1222 vaccination. The sequence derives from an adult in good health. V is TRBV6-5 and J is TRBJ1-6; possibly TRBD1 for D (5 bases). The DNA for the CDR3 is TGTGCCAGCAGTTATAGACAGTTCGATTCACCCCTCCACTTT. Its translation is CASSYRQFDSPLHF.